Listed here is a single TCR beta chain. Antigen unknown. The junction had 13 bases not matched to a gene; V was cut back by 6 bases and J by 0 bases. In germline, CDR1 is DFQATT, CDR2 SNEGSKA (reference sequence). This CDR3 has 17 residues. General study results and limits: Tumor-infiltrating Treg TCR alpha and beta sequences overlapped most with tumor naive CD4+ T cells, then blood naive.

Full-length variable regions came from constant-region reverse primers plus semi-nested Nested Universal Primer A PCR. From the 5' RACE reads, TCRdb called clonotypes with MiXCR, one entry per CDR3 protein. The profile covers 5,000 to 6,500 distinct CDR3 sequences, with approximately 60% appearing a single time and roughly 4% taken by the ten largest. The V and J genes are TRBV20-1 and TRBJ2-5, with 10 bases fitting TRBD2. The clonotype was recovered from a female donor with breast cancer. Sequencing was performed on tumor-infiltrating memory CD4+ T cells sorted from the breast tumor. Stated subset: memory CD4+ T cells, CD4+CD45RO+CD25-. The CDR3 nucleotides read TGCAGTGCCCCGGGGGCCCTAGCGGGAGCGTACCAAGAGACCCAGTACTTC. It translates to CSAPGALAGAYQETQYF.